This T cell receptor beta chain emerged from a study of tumor-infiltrating lymphocytes in primary liver carcinoma. Study details: Regardless of tissue type, samples showed similar yields of roughly 3.65 to 8 million productive TCRbeta reads.

A remark on this clonotype: Being one base from a much bigger clone, this may be a read error. The CDR3 end shows no conserved phenylalanine or tryptophan, and so a read error is likely.

Total RNA amounting to 450 to 550 ng was the source from which TCR beta cDNA was made with a constant-region primer. Amplification in three nested multiplex PCR rounds with slightly modified ARM-PCR gave rise to TCR beta libraries. TCRdb re-derived calls from the multiplex PCR reads in MiXCR, one entry per CDR3 protein. The table shows about 100,000 distinct CDR3 sequences, with approximately 70% occurring only once. Co-extraction yielded RNA and DNA from 20-30 mg of unsorted bulk tissue. Donors underwent surgery for histopathologically diagnosed primary liver carcinoma. Sampling was performed at five separate regions of each tumor. This TCR was sampled from a woman between 55 and 75 years old with primary liver carcinoma and hepatitis B virus infection. The specimen was liver tumor tissue from sampling region 2. The subset: tumor region T2, inferior pole.

This CDR3 reads CASSLRTGNTGELFI. For the CDR3, the DNA is TGTGCCAGCAGCTTACGGACAGGCAACACCGGGGAGCTGTTTATT. The chain carries TRBV7-8 and TRBJ2-2; the match to TRBD1 covers 7 bases. This CDR3 contains 15 residues. Germline CDR1 and CDR2: SGHVS and FQNEAQ. The ends lost 2 bases at V and 2 bases at J; junction bases unmatched: 2.